The sequence of this T cell receptor beta chain was determined in a study of OX40 agonist ivuxolimab in advanced cancers. Background on the study: As their treatment, patients were administered ivuxolimab, an agonistic anti-OX40 (CD134) antibody. General observations from the study: On average, CD8+ T cells had more expanded clones than CD4+.

V shed 8 bases and J shed 3 bases, with 22 bases lying between them. The CDR3 spans 16 residues. Germline CDR1 and CDR2: SGHNT and YENEEA. On this clone itself: Its antigen is as yet unknown.

Using immunoSEQ multiplex PCR, the repertoire was profiled, and TCRdb retains in-frame clones only, with some absent. The sample contains about 59,000 clones, around 87% of which appear only once. The V gene is TRBV11-3, the J gene TRBJ1-1; D not resolved. Material: CD4+ or CD8+ T cells sorted from blood, obtained in a trial of the OX40 agonist ivuxolimab. The sequence was collected from an adult with an advanced solid tumor such as melanoma, head and neck, liver or kidney cancer. In DNA, the CDR3 is TGTGCCAGCTCCCCCGCCCCTTTGGGGATTTACACTGAAGCTTTCTTT. Translating gives CASSPAPLGIYTEAFF. The entire variable domain, with the rest obtained from reference TRBV11-3 and TRBJ1-1, is as follows: EAGVVQSPRYKIIEKKQPVAFWCNPISGHNTLYWYLQNLGQGPELLIRYENEEAVDDSQLPKDRFSAERLKGVDSTLKIQPAELGDSAVYLCASSPAPLGIYTEAFFGQGTRLTVV.